Presented here are 21 T cell receptor beta chains from one specimen sequenced in a study of human T cells and chemical hapten exposure. Using its own MiXCR run on the RACE reads, TCRdb lists one record per CDR3 protein. In the table there are about 300,000 distinct CDR3 sequences, about 5% of which are singletons. Documented time point: pre-sensitization, week 0. Treatment described: therapeutic diphenylcyclopropenone sensitization with weekly scalp DPC. Sequenced material: whole blood, taken in connection with sensitization to the hapten diphenylcyclopropenone (DPC). The receptors come from a woman under 30 with alopecia areata. Some clones in this sample may be carry-over from other donors' samples.

This clonotype was observed a few times. The chain uses TRBV5-1 and TRBJ2-7; maybe TRBD1 (6 bases). The length of the CDR3 is 15 residues. Trimming cost V 3 bases and J 0 bases, with 13 bases left between them. Germline-derived CDR1 and CDR2 are SGHRS and YFSETQ. This CDR3 reads CASSSPGDNSYEQYF. As DNA, the CDR3 is TGCGCCAGCAGCTCCCCCGGGGACAACTCCTACGAGCAGTACTTC. Using reference TRBV5-1 and TRBJ2-7 for the parts outside the CDR3, the full variable domain is KAGVTQTPRYLIKTRGQQVTLSCSPISGHRSVSWYQQTPGQGLQFLFEYFSETQRNKGNFPGRFSGRQFSNSRSEMNVSTLELGDSALYLCASSSPGDNSYEQYFGPGTRLTVT.

The sample holds a few counts of this clonotype. The chain couples TRBV2 to TRBJ2-6, with 10 bases identical to TRBD1. The germline V gene encodes CDR1 SNHLY and CDR2 FYNNEI. The CDR3 consists of 19 residues. Trimming cost V 3 bases and J 2 bases; bases outside gene matches: 10. CDR3 amino acids: CASSEGEGQGLPGANVLTF. The CDR3 bases are TGTGCCAGCAGTGAGGGAGAGGGACAGGGGTTGCCTGGGGCCAACGTCCTGACTTTC.

There are a few counts of this clonotype. This chain joins TRBV4-2 and TRBJ2-5; D not resolved. CDR1 and CDR2 from the germline V gene are LGHNA and YNFKEQ. The CDR3 has 13 amino acids. V was trimmed by 2 bases and J by 5 bases, leaving 9 bases between them. CDR3: CASSQTDGETQYF. For the CDR3, the DNA is TGTGCCAGCAGCCAAACAGACGGGGAGACCCAGTACTTC.

Many counts were recorded for this clonotype. The chain employs TRBV4-1 and TRBJ1-6; D not resolved. This CDR3 is 15 amino acids long. Germline V CDR1 and CDR2: MGHRA, YSYEKL. The ends were cut back, 4 bases at V and 7 bases at J, with 14 bases in the middle. CDR3 sequence reads: CASSLDNQANSPLHF. DNA of the CDR3: TGCGCCAGCAGCCTTGACAACCAGGCAAATTCACCCCTCCACTTT.

This clonotype was seen a handful of times. CDR3 loop: CASSLNLPRSTDTQYF. CDR3 in DNA: TGCGCCAGCAGCTTGAACCTCCCCCGTTCCACAGATACGCAGTATTTT. The genes are TRBV5-1 and TRBJ2-3; unclear D gene. Germline loops: CDR1 SGHRS, CDR2 YFSETQ. The CDR3 sequence is 16 residues long. The V end lost 1 base, the J end lost 2 bases, and 14 bases lay between the germline ends.

This clonotype was observed at least ten times. This chain joins TRBV6-2 or TRBV6-3 and TRBJ2-5; 9 bases are shared with TRBD2. The CDR3 contains 15 residues. CDR1 is MNHEY and CDR2 is SVGEGT in the germline V gene. J gave up 3 bases and V 0 bases, and 2 bases lay outside the gene matches. For the CDR3, the DNA is TGTGCCAGCAGTTACTCGGCTAGCGGGGAAGAGACCCAGTACTTC. As protein: CASSYSASGEETQYF.

This clonotype was detected a few times. This rearrangement joins TRBV2 to TRBJ2-7; D uncertain. The V gene lost 1 base and the J gene lost 5 bases, with 15 bases spanning the gap. The CDR3 sequence is 15 residues long. Germline V gene data show CDR1 as SNHLY and CDR2 as FYNNEI. Here the CDR3 DNA reads TGTGCCAGCAGTGAAGATGGGTCAGGCCCCAACGAGCAGTACTTC. Protein sequence: CASSEDGSGPNEQYF.

This clonotype appeared a few times. CDR3 protein: CASSLATLAGGHRVRTDTQYF. In nucleotides, the CDR3 is TGTGCCAGCAGCTTAGCGACGTTAGCGGGGGGCCATAGAGTTCGGACAGATACGCAGTATTTT. The V gene is TRBV7-2, the J gene TRBJ2-3; 10 bases are shared with TRBD2. J was trimmed by 3 bases and V by 0 bases; bases with no gene match: 18. CDR1 SGHTA and CDR2 FQGNSA come from the germline V gene. The CDR3 consists of 21 residues.

This clonotype was picked up many times. The rearrangement joins TRBV7-2 to TRBJ2-3, with TRBD2 matching over 9 bases. This CDR3 contains 16 residues. From germline, CDR1 is SGHTA and CDR2 FQGNSA. The V segment lost 3 bases and the J segment 4 bases; nucleotides outside the gene matches: 8. CDR3 DNA: TGTGCCAGCAGCTTGGCCCTAGCGGGGCAATCAGATACGCAGTATTTT. Its protein is CASSLALAGQSDTQYF.

In its sample, this clonotype was seen a few times. The J gene is TRBJ1-1, the V gene TRBV11-2; D might be TRBD1 (5 bases). CDR3 length equals 16 residues. Between the trimmed V and J ends, which lost 1 base and 3 bases, there was a span of 15 bases. Per the germline V gene, CDR1 is SGHAT and CDR2 is FQNNGV. CDR3 in amino acids: CASSLVRGDGYTEAFF. CDR3 nucleotide sequence: TGTGCCAGCAGCTTAGTAAGAGGGGATGGGTACACTGAAGCTTTCTTT.

Many counts were recorded for this clonotype. This rearrangement joins TRBV18 to TRBJ1-4; 8 bases agree with TRBD1. Losses at the gene ends were 2 bases for V and 13 bases for J; bases not matched to a gene: 9. The CDR3 length is 14 residues. Germline V gives CDR1 KGHSH, CDR2 LQKENI. The CDR3 nucleotides are TGTGCCAGCTCACCATCGGCAGGGGGCCTCGGACTGTTTTTT. Protein: CASSPSAGGLGLFF.

The genes are TRBV6-5 and TRBJ2-7, with 14 bases that match TRBD2. In germline, CDR1 is MNHEY, CDR2 SVGAGI. This CDR3 has 17 residues. V was pared by 4 bases and J by 2 bases, with 7 bases of the junction left unmatched. The CDR3 region has the DNA TGTGCCAGCAGTTTCTACCAGGGACTAGCGGGGGCCTACGAGCAGTACTTC. This sequence encodes CASSFYQGLAGAYEQYF.

This clonotype was detected ten times or more. The chain's CDR3 is CSARVDRGPQYF. CDR3 nucleotide sequence: TGCAGTGCTAGAGTGGACAGGGGGCCTCAGTACTTC. The genes are TRBV20-1 and TRBJ2-4; 11 bases fit TRBD1. The germline V gene encodes CDR1 DFQATT and CDR2 SNEGSKA (reference sequence). The CDR3 contains 12 residues. Trimming cost V 1 base and J 12 bases; bases outside gene matches: 2.

This rearrangement joins TRBV13 to TRBJ2-3; 15 positions match TRBD2. V gave up 3 bases and J gave up 3 bases; unmatched junction bases: 4. CDR1 and CDR2 (germline): PRHDT, FYEKMQ (reference sequence). CDR3 length: 17 amino acids. The CDR3: CASSFGTSGGLTDTQYF. The DNA for the CDR3 is TGTGCCAGCAGCTTCGGGACTAGCGGGGGGTTGACAGATACGCAGTATTTT.

This clonotype was seen repeatedly, ten times or more. The V gene is TRBV4-3, the J gene TRBJ2-3; D uncertain. Germline V gene data show CDR1 as LGHNA and CDR2 as YSLEER. Trimming left V 1 base short and J 2 bases short, with 16 bases between. The CDR3 extends over 17 amino acids. The CDR3 spells CASSQARSTSDTDTQYF. CDR3 in DNA: TGCGCCAGCAGCCAAGCTCGCTCCACCTCAGACACAGATACGCAGTATTTT.

This sequence joins TRBV7-6 and TRBJ1-1; a possible D gene is TRBD1 (5 bases). Germline values: CDR1 SGHVS, CDR2 FNYEAQ. The CDR3 is 14 residues long. With 3 bases removed from V and 4 bases from J, the gap between germline ends came to 12 bases. CDR3 DNA: TGTGCCAGCAGCTTGGGGGAATTGGGCACTGAAGCTTTCTTT. Its protein is CASSLGELGTEAFF.

This clonotype was counted between two and nine times. This chain joins TRBV12-3 or TRBV12-4 and TRBJ2-3; 11 bases fit TRBD2. J gave up 2 bases and V 8 bases, and 6 bases lay outside the gene matches. This CDR3 is 15 amino acids long. DNA of the CDR3: TGTGCCAGCTGGCTAGCGGGGGGCCCCACAGATACGCAGTATTTT. It translates to CASWLAGGPTDTQYF.

This clonotype was counted a few times. V and J are TRBV2 and TRBJ1-6; 7 bases match TRBD1. In germline, CDR1 is SNHLY, CDR2 FYNNEI. CDR3 length: 15 amino acids. V trimming: 8 bases; J trimming: 3 bases; junction bases outside the gene matches: 7. The CDR3, as DNA: TGTGCCAGCCAAGGGGGCAATAACTATAATTCACCCCTCCACTTT. This sequence encodes CASQGGNNYNSPLHF.

This sequence joins TRBV20-1 and TRBJ2-1, with 9 positions matching TRBD1. J was trimmed by 3 bases and V by 6 bases; bases with no gene match: 6. Germline CDR1 DFQATT, CDR2 SNEGSKA (reference sequence). The CDR3 has 14 amino acids. The CDR3 bases are TGCAGTGCCATGGACAGGGGACGCTACAATGAGCAGTTCTTC. This codes for CSAMDRGRYNEQFF.

This clonotype was detected ten times or more. This chain joins TRBV11-2 and TRBJ2-2; D possibly corresponds to TRBD1 (5 bases). The CDR3 is made up of 17 amino acids. V lost 6 bases to trimming and J lost 3 bases, with 20 bases between them. Germline V gives CDR1 SGHAT, CDR2 FQNNGV. For the CDR3, the DNA is TGTGCCAGCAGACTCCCAGCAGGGAAATCGGACACCGGGGAGCTGTTTTTT. It translates to CASRLPAGKSDTGELFF.

A few counts support this clonotype. This rearrangement joins TRBV13 to TRBJ2-5, with 7 bases aligning to TRBD1. V lost 3 bases, J lost 5 bases, and 3 bases stayed unmatched. There are 13 residues in the CDR3. Germline V gives CDR1 PRHDT, CDR2 FYEKMQ (reference sequence). DNA of the CDR3: TGTGCCAGCAGCTTGACAGGGATGGAGACCCAGTACTTC. Translated, it gives CASSLTGMETQYF.